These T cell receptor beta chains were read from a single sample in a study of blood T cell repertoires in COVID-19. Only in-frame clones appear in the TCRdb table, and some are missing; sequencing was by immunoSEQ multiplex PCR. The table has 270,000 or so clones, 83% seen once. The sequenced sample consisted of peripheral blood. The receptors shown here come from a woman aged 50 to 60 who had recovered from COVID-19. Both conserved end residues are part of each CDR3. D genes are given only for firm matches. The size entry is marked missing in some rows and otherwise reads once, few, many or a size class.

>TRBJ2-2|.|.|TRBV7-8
TGTGCCAGCAGAGCCGACGGGGAGCGCACCGGGGAGCTGTTTTTT
CASRADGERTGELFF
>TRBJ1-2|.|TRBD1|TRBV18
TGTGCCAGCTCACCGGGCAGGGGGCGCGATGGCTACACCTTC
CASSPGRGRDGYTF
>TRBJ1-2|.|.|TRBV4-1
TGCGCCAGCAAACAGCAGGCGTGGGACTATGGCTACACCTTC
CASKQQAWDYGYTF
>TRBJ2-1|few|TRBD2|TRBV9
TGTGCCAGCAGCGTTGCGGGACTAGCGGAAAACGGTGAGCAGTTCTTC
CASSVAGLAENGEQFF
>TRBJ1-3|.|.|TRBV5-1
TGCGCCAGCAGCTTCGATTTGGGGCTAGGCAGGGAACCTGGAAACACCATATATTTT
CASSFDLGLGREPGNTIYF
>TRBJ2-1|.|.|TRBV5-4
TGTGCCAGCAGCTTGGGAGGGGGGGTATCCTACAATGAGCAGTTCTTC
CASSLGGGVSYNEQFF
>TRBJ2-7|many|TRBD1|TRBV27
TGTGCCAGCAGTGATAGGGGGCCCTACGAGCAGTACTTC
CASSDRGPYEQYF
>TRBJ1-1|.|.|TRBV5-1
TGCGCCAGCAGCTTGAACAGGGCGGGCACTGAAGCTTTCTTT
CASSLNRAGTEAFF
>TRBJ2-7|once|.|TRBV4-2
TGTGCCAGCAGCCAAGAGCTAGACAGCCCTAGGGTGGTGTACTTC
CASSQELDSPRVVYF
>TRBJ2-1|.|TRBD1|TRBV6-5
TGTGCCAGCAGTTACTACCAGGGGGCGGGCAATGAGCAGTTCTTC
CASSYYQGAGNEQFF
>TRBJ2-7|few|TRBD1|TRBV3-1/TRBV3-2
TGTGCCAGCAGCCAAAGGGGGACAGGGGACGAGCAGTACTTC
CASSQRGTGDEQYF
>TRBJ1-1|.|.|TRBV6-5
TGTGCCAGCAGTTCAGAGGGATTAGGCACTGAAGCTTTCTTT
CASSSEGLGTEAFF
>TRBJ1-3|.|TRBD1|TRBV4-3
TGCGCCAGCAGCCAGTCTACAGGGGGTTCCTCTGGAAACACCATATATTTT
CASSQSTGGSSGNTIYF
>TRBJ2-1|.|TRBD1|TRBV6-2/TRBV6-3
TGTGCCAGCAGTTACCCTTCTCGGACAGGGAGCCCCCAATATGAGCAGTTCTTC
CASSYPSRTGSPQYEQFF
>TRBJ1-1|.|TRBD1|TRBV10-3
TGTGCCATCAGTGGGACAGGGGGCTCCACTGAAGCTTTCTTT
CAISGTGGSTEAFF
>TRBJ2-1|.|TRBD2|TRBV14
TGTGCCAGCAGCCAAGACGGGAGGAGACTAGCGGGAAATGAGCAGTTCTTC
CASSQDGRRLAGNEQFF
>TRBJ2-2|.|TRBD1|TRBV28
TGTGCCAGCAGTTCGGGACAGGGGGTGGCCGGGGAGCTGTTTTTT
CASSSGQGVAGELFF
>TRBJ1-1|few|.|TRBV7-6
TGTGCCAGCAGCCCGCTGCCAGGGAACACTGAAGCTTTCTTT
CASSPLPGNTEAFF
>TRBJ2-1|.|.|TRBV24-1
TGTGCCACCGGAGGGGGCAGTTTACATGAGCAGTTCTTC
CATGGGSLHEQFF
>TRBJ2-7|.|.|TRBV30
TGTGCCTTGGACAACCCAAATTCCTACGAGCAGTACTTC
CALDNPNSYEQYF
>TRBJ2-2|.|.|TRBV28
TGTGCCAGCAGTTTAAGAGCCGGGGAGCTGTTTTTT
CASSLRAGELFF
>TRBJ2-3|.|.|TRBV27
TGTGCCAGCAGCCTACAGGTCCCAGATACGCAGTATTTT
CASSLQVPDTQYF
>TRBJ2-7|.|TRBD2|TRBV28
TGTGCCAGCAAAGGGGCTGGCGGGAGGGCCGAGCAGTACTTC
CASKGAGGRAEQYF
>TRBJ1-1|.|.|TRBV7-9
TGTGCCAGCAGCTTCGGGGAGGGCACTGAAGCTTTCTTT
CASSFGEGTEAFF
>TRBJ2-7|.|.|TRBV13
TGTGCCAGCAGCTTCTCCGGGATTACCTACGAGCAGTACTTC
CASSFSGITYEQYF
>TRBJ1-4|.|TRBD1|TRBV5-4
TGTGCCAGCATCGATCGAGGGGGCGCTGATGAAAAACTGTTTTTT
CASIDRGGADEKLFF
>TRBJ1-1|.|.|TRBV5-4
TGTGCCAGCACCACAGGGATCATGAACACTGAAGCTTTCTTT
CASTTGIMNTEAFF
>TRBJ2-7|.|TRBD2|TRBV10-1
TGCGCCAGCAGTGCAAAGTGTAGCGGGAGGACTCCTAGGGGTGAAGGCTACGAGCAGTACTTC
CASSAKCSGRTPRGEGYEQYF
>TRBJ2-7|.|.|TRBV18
TGTGCCAGCTCACCAAGCCCTCGTTGGGAGCAGTACTTC
CASSPSPRWEQYF
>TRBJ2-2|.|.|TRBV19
TGTGCCAGTAGTATCACAGGCGCAGGCCCCGGGGAGCTGTTTTTT
CASSITGAGPGELFF
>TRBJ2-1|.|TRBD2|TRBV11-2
TGTGCCAGCAGCCCGGAGCGGGGGGCATCCTACAATGAGCAGTTCTTC
CASSPERGASYNEQFF
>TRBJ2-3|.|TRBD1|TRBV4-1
TGCGCCAGCAGCCTCCGGGACAGGGGCTCAGATACGCAGTATTTT
CASSLRDRGSDTQYF
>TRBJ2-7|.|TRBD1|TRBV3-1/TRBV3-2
TGTGCCAGCAGCCCCCGGTCAGGGGGATCCTACGAGCAGTACTTC
CASSPRSGGSYEQYF
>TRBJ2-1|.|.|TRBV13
TGTGCCAGCAGCCAGAATCTAGCGAATGAGCAGTTCTTC
CASSQNLANEQFF
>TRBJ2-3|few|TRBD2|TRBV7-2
TGTGCCAGCAGCTTATCGACCTCTAGCGGGAGGTGGGATACGCAGTATTTT
CASSLSTSSGRWDTQYF
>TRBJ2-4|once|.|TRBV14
TGTGCCAGCAGCCAACTCAAAAACATTCAGTACTTC
CASSQLKNIQYF
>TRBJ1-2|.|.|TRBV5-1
TGCGCCACCTCCGGGGGAGTTGGCTACACCTTC
CATSGGVGYTF
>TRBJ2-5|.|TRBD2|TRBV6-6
TGTGCCAGCAGTTACGGCCCTAGCGGGAGGGAGACCCAGTACTTC
CASSYGPSGRETQYF
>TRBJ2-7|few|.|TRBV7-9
TGTGCCAGCAGCTACTCCAACGAGCAGTACTTC
CASSYSNEQYF
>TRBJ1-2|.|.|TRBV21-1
TGTGCCAGCGTCTCCGGGGGACCACCCTATGGCTACACCTTC
CASVSGGPPYGYTF
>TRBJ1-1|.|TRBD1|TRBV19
TGTGCCAGTAGTACAAGGACAGGTACTGAAGCTTTCTTT
CASSTRTGTEAFF
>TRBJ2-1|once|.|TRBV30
TGTGCCTCTTACTCCTACAATGAGCAGTTCTTC
CASYSYNEQFF
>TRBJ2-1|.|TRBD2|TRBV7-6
TGTGCCAGCAGCTCTTCCGGGACTAGTAGTAATGAGCAGTTCTTC
CASSSSGTSSNEQFF